The TCR beta chain described here comes from a study of T cells after yellow fever vaccination. Study-wide context: Preparation of fractions with low cell numbers was performed using SMART-Seq v4 Ultra Low Input.

This clonotype has ten or more counts. Its antigen is not identified. TCRdb redid the calling of the 5' RACE reads with MiXCR, one entry per CDR3 protein. Counted here are 300,000 or so distinct CDR3 sequences, 4% occurring once; the ten biggest clones make up more than 20%. In germline, CDR1 is SGHRS, CDR2 YFSETQ. The CDR3 spans 14 residues. The V gene lost 0 bases and the J gene lost 0 bases, with 5 bases spanning the gap. Study results and caveats: Some clonotypes were seen in both the CD4 and the CD8 compartments. These made up a small share and likely arose from convergent recombination. Abundant clonotypes from the bulk population could contaminate FACS-sorted repertoires.

Sample: PBMCs, taken 5 days after the yellow fever booster vaccination. The TCR was taken from a man younger than 35 who received the YFV17D yellow fever vaccine. This chain uses TRBV5-1 with TRBJ2-3; D is undetermined. The CDR3 DNA reads TGCGCCAGCAGCTTGGAGAGCAGCACAGATACGCAGTATTTT. Translated: CASSLESSTDTQYF.